The present TCR beta chain was sequenced within a study of blood T cell repertoires in COVID-19. Study-level background: Samples of COVID-19 (acute and convalescent) were obtained from the United States, Italy and Spain. T cells, B-cell-depleted T cells, or PBMCs supplied cDNA or gDNA.

Study processing details: Reference gene primer amplification gave estimated nucleated cell counts. The method was immunoSEQ multiplex PCR; TCRdb's version includes in-frame clones alone and lacks a portion of them. Clone size and V and J calls were adopted from that table, with D and trimming inferred from the DNA. The repertoire includes about 500,000 clones, roughly nine tenths of them detected once, and around 7.8% sits in the top ten. Germline CDR1 SGHAT, CDR2 FQNNGV. The germline V and J ends were trimmed by 2 bases and 1 base, with 8 bases remaining between them. This CDR3 is 15 amino acids long.

The receptor was isolated from a woman aged 50 to 60 with COVID-19, enrolled during active disease. What was sequenced was peripheral blood. This chain uses TRBV11-2 with TRBJ2-2, with D perhaps TRBD1 (6 bases). The CDR3: CASSLWTVNTGELFF. CDR3 bases: TGTGCCAGCAGCTTATGGACAGTGAACACCGGGGAGCTGTTTTTT.